This entry lists 2 T cell receptor beta chains sequenced from one sample in a study of metastatic and nonmetastatic thyroid tumors. Thyroid surgery took place with no prior treatment in any patient. Using MiXCR, TCRdb reanalyzed the PCR reads. The sample lists nearly 25,000 clones, under 15% seen once, with 14% in the top ten. Source material: blood. These receptors were taken from a female donor with papillary thyroid cancer or a benign thyroid nodule (not recorded which). Some clones in this sample may be carry-over from other donors' samples.

This CDR3 reads CASSLVREGQVQFF. The CDR3 nucleotides are TGTGCCAGCAGTTTGGTACGGGAGGGCCAGGTTCAGTTCTTC. The V call is TRBV12-3 or TRBV12-4, the J call TRBJ2-1; 8 bases map to TRBD2. The length of the CDR3 is 14 residues. Losses at the gene ends were 3 bases for V and 13 bases for J; bases not matched to a gene: 11.

This clone was observed a handful of times. The chain uses TRBV6-5 and TRBJ2-3; weak D call: TRBD1 (8 bases). Germline loops: CDR1 MNHEY, CDR2 SVGAGI. The length of the CDR3 is 15 residues. Trimming took off 4 bases at V and 6 bases at J, with 17 bases between the two ends. The CDR3 sequence: CASSSGGTGWDTQYF. The CDR3, as DNA: TGTGCCAGCAGTTCCGGGGGGACAGGCTGGGATACGCAGTATTTT.